This T cell receptor beta chain is from a study of cytomegalovirus exposure and HLA in healthy donors. For the study at large: From donors who were HLA-typed, an early data release held 80 million to 85 million unique TCRs. Study-wide findings and caveats: Likely technical artifact: a cluster of highly shared sequence variants. Most TCR sequences were seen very rarely across donors, but some public TCRs occurred in many. Diagnosis of cytomegalovirus status made by the classifier reportedly showed high specificity and sensitivity.

Points on this clone: Its target is not known.

PCR primers comprised 60 Vbeta and 13 Jbeta primers. The method was immunoSEQ multiplex PCR; TCRdb's version includes in-frame clones alone and lacks a portion of them. This table holds 150,000 to 180,000 clones, over 60% found once. This CDR3 comprises 15 residues. Germline CDR1 and CDR2: MNHNS and SASEGT. Trimming cost V 2 bases and J 8 bases, with 18 bases left between them. Sequenced sample: PBMCs. This clonotype was obtained from a middle-aged woman in good health and CMV-seronegative. The rearrangement joins TRBV6-1 to TRBJ1-2; a possible D gene is TRBD1 (5 bases). In nucleotides, the CDR3 is TGTGCCAGCAGTGAATGGGGGGGTGGGGTTGGGGGCTACACCTTC. Translated: CASSEWGGGVGGYTF.